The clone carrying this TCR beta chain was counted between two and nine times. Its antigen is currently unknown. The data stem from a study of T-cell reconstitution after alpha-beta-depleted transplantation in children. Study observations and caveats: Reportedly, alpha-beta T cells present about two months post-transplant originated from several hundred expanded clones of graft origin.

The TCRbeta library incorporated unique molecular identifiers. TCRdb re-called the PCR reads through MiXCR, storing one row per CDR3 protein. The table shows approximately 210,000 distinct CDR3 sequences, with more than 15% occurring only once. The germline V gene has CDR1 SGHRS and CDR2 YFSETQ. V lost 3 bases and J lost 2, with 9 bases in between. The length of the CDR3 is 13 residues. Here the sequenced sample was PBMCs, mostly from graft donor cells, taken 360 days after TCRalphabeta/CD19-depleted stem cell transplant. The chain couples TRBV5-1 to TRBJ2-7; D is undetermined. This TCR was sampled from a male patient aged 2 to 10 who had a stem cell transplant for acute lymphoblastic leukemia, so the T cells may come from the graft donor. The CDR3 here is CASSSGRTYEQYF. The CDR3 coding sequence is TGCGCCAGCAGCTCCGGGCGCACCTACGAGCAGTACTTC.